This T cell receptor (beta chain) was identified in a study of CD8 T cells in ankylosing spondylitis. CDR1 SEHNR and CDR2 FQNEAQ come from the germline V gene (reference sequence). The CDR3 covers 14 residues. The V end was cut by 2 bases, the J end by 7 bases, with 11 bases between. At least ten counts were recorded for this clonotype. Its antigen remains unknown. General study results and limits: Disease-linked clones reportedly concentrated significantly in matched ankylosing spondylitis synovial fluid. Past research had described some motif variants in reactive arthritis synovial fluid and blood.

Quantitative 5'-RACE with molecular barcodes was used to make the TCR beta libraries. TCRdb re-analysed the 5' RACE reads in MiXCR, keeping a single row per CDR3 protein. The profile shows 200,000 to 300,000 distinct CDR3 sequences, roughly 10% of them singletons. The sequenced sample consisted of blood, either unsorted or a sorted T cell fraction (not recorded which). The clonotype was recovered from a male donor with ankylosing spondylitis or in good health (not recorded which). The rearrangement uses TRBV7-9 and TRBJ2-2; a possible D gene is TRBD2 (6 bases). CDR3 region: CASSLSGGGGELFF. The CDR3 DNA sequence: TGTGCCAGCAGCTTATCCGGGGGTGGCGGGGAGCTGTTTTTT.